This TCR beta chain was found in a study of blood T cell repertoires in COVID-19. Looking at the study overall: Researchers got acute and convalescent COVID-19 samples from the United States, Italy and Spain.

Trimming stripped 3 bases from V and 7 bases from J, with 13 bases between. CDR3 length equals 12 residues. Germline-derived CDR1 and CDR2 are DFQATT and SNEGSKA (reference sequence). Only in-frame clones appear in the TCRdb table, and some are missing; sequencing was by immunoSEQ multiplex PCR. The sample has 200,000 to 300,000 clones, about 82% seen once. This clone was seen more than once but under ten times. The sequenced sample consisted of peripheral blood. The origin of this receptor is a woman aged 80 or over with COVID-19, enrolled during active disease. The rearrangement links TRBV20-1 to TRBJ2-7, with D maybe TRBD1 (7 bases). This chain's CDR3 is CSASGQGGEQYV. CDR3 bases: TGCAGTGCTAGTGGGCAGGGGGGAGAGCAGTACGTC.